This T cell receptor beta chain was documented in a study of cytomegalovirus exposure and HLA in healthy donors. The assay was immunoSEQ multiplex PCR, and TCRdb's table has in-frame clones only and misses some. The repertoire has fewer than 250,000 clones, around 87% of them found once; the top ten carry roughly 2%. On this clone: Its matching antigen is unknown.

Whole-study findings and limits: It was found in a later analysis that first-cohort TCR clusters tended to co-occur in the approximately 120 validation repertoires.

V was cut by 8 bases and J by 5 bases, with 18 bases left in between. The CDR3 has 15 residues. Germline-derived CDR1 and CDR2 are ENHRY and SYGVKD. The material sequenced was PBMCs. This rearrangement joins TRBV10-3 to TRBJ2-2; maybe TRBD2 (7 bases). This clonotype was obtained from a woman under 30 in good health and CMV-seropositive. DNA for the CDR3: TGTGCCATCGCGGGGGCGATCGGGGGGACCGGGGAGCTGTTTTTT. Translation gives CAIAGAIGGTGELFF.